Described below is a single T cell receptor (beta chain) sequence and its context. Its antigen is currently unknown. This sample stems from a study of T cell responses to AZD1222 COVID-19 vaccine. Germline assignment: CDR1 KGHDR and CDR2 SFDVKD. The CDR3 contains 18 residues. The junction had 12 bases not matched to a gene; V was cut back by 6 bases and J by 3 bases. General study results and limits: The study sampled repertoires only after the peak T cell response. The study identified only 6 or 7 AZD1222 recipients as seropositive at baseline.

Second-dose recipients at about 4 or about 12 weeks were treated as one pooled group. Assay: immunoSEQ multiplex PCR; the TCRdb copy retains only in-frame clones and omits some. The data hold some 31,000 clones, with 70% to 80% observed a single time. V is TRBV24-1 and J is TRBJ2-1, with 11 bases fitting TRBD2. The receptor was isolated from an adult who received the AZD1222 COVID-19 vaccine. The sequencing here drew on peripheral blood, taken 28 days after the second AZD1222 dose. The CDR3 DNA is TGTGCCACCAGTCTAAATCCCAGGACTAGCGGGTACTACAATGAGCAGTTCTTC. This translates into CATSLNPRTSGYYNEQFF.